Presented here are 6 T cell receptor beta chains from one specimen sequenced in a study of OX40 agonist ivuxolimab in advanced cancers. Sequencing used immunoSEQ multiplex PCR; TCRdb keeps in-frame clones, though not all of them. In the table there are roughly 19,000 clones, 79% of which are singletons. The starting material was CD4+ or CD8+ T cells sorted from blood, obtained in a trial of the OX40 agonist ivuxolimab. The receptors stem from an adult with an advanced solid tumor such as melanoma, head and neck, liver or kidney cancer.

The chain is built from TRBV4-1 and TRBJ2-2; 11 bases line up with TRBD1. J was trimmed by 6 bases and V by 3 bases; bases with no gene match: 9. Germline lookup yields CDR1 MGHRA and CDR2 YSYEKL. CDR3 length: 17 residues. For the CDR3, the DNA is TGCGCCAGCAGCCACCATTTCGGACAGGGGGCAGCCGGGGAGCTGTTTTTT. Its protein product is CASSHHFGQGAAGELFF.

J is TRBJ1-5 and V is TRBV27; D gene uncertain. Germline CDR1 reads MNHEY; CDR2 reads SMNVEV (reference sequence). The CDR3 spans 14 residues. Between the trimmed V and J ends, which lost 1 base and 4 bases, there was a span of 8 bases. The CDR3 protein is CASSLYGDNQPQHF. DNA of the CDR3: TGTGCCAGCAGTTTATACGGAGATAATCAGCCCCAGCATTTT.

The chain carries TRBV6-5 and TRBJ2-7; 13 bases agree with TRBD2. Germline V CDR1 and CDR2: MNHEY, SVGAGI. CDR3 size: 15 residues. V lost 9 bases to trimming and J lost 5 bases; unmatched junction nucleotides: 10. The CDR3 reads CASSPAGLAGDEQYF. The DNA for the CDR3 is TGTGCCAGTTCCCCTGCCGGACTAGCGGGGGACGAGCAGTACTTC.

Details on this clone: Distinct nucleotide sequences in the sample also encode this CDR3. CDR3 sequence (DNA): TGTGCCAGCAGCCCTCGTTACAGGGGGCTTTATGGCTACACCTTC. This translates into CASSPRYRGLYGYTF. This chain uses TRBV5-6 with TRBJ1-2, with TRBD1 matching 9 bases. This CDR3 has 15 residues. Germline V lookup: CDR1 SGHDT, CDR2 YYEEEE. J lost 5 bases, V lost 4 bases, and 9 bases had no gene match.

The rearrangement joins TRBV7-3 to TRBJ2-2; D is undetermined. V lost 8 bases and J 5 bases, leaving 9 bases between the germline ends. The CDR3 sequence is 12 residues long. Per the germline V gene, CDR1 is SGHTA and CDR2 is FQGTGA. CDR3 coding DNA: TGTGCCAGCTCTGCCGCGACCGGGGAGCTGTTTTTT. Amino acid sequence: CASSAATGELFF.

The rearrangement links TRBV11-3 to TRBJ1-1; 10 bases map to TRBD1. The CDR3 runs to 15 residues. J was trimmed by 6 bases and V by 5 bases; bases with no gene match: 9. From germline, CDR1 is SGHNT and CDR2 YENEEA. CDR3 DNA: TGTGCCAGCAGCCGTAGAGGGACAGGGGTGTCTGAAGCTTTCTTT. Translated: CASSRRGTGVSEAFF.